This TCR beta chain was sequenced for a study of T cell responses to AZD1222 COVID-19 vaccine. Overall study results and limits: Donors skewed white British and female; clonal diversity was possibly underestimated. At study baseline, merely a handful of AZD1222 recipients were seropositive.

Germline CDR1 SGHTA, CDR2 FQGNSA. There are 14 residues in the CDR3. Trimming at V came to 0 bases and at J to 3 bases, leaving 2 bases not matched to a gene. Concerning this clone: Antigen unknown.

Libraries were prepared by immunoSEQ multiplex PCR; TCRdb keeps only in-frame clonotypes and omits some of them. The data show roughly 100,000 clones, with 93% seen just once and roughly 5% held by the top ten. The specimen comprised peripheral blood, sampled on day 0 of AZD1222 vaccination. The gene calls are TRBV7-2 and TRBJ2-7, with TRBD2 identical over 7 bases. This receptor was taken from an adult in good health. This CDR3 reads CASSLARTSYEQYF. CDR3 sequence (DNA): TGTGCCAGCAGCTTAGCACGGACTAGCTACGAGCAGTACTTC.